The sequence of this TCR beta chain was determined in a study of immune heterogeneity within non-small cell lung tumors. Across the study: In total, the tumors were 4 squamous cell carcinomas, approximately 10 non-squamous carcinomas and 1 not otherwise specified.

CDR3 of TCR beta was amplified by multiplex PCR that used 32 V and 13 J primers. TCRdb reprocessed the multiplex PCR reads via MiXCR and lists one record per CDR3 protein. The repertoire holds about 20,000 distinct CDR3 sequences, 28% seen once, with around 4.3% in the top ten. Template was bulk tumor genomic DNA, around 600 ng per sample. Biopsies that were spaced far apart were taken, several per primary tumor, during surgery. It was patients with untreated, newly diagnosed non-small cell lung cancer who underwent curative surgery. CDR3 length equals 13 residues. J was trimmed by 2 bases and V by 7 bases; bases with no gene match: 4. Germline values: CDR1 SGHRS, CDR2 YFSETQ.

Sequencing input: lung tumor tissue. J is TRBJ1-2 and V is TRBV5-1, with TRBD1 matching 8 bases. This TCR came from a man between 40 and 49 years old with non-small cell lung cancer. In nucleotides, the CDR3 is TGCGCCAGCTTGGACAGGGAGAACTATGGCTACACCTTC. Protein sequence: CASLDRENYGYTF.